These 15 T cell receptor beta chains share one sample of origin, sequenced in a study of CD8 T cells in ankylosing spondylitis. TCRdb reprocessed the 5' RACE reads with MiXCR, giving one entry per CDR3 protein. The profile shows under 950,000 distinct CDR3 sequences, over 15% of them singletons. Broader study findings: Made up of 7 to 9 highly homologous variants, a TCR beta motif appeared characteristic of ankylosing spondylitis blood.

Their antigen targets remain unknown. The source material was blood, either unsorted or a sorted T cell fraction (not recorded which). Every receptor here comes from a male donor with ankylosing spondylitis.

This clonotype has ten or more counts. The V and J genes are TRBV12-3 or TRBV12-4 and TRBJ1-3; no firm D call. The CDR3 consists of 13 residues. Deletions cut 4 bases from V and 0 bases from J, with 4 bases between. The CDR3 reads CASSSSSGNTIYF. The CDR3 region has the DNA TGTGCCAGCAGTTCCAGCTCTGGAAACACCATATATTTT.

The chain has TRBV4-2 and TRBJ2-1; D uncertain. From germline, CDR1 is LGHNA and CDR2 YNFKEQ. The CDR3 has 15 amino acids. Trimming cost V 0 bases and J 6 bases, with 12 bases left between them. The CDR3 DNA follows: TGTGCCAGCAGCCAAGATCGAGGACGGGTCAATGAGCAGTTCTTC. The encoded protein is CASSQDRGRVNEQFF.

This clonotype was detected ten times or more. The chain is built from TRBV12-3 or TRBV12-4 and TRBJ2-5; unclear D gene. CDR3 length equals 13 residues. With 3 bases removed from V and 5 bases from J, the gap between germline ends came to 10 bases. Written as DNA, the CDR3 is TGTGCCAGCAGTTTTGGGGAAGGGGAGACCCAGTACTTC. This translates into CASSFGEGETQYF.

V gene TRBV28 combines with J gene TRBJ1-1, with 8 bases that match TRBD1. Germline V CDR1 and CDR2: MDHEN, SYDVKM. Trimming at V came to 5 bases and at J to 5 bases, leaving 4 bases not matched to a gene. This CDR3 region has 13 residues. CDR3 loop: CASSMTGVTEAFF. The CDR3 coding sequence is TGTGCCAGCAGTATGACAGGGGTTACTGAAGCTTTCTTT.

This clonotype has at least ten counts. The chain has TRBV12-3 or TRBV12-4 and TRBJ2-1, with D perhaps matching TRBD1 or TRBD2 (5 bases each). V gave up 6 bases and J gave up 6 bases, with 15 bases separating them. The CDR3 has 14 residues. The CDR3 loop reads CASSGTEPGNEQFF. DNA for the CDR3: TGTGCCAGCAGCGGGACCGAGCCCGGCAATGAGCAGTTCTTC.

The gene calls are TRBV18 and TRBJ1-2; the D gene is possibly TRBD1 (5 bases). Trimming stripped 2 bases from V and 5 bases from J, with 12 bases between. Germline-derived CDR1 and CDR2 are KGHSH and LQKENI. There are 14 residues in the CDR3. CDR3 in DNA: TGTGCCAGCTCACCAAGTGCAGGGTGGTATGGCTACACCTTC. Translated: CASSPSAGWYGYTF.

The chain joins TRBV29-1 to TRBJ2-7, with 7 bases fitting TRBD1. V lost 6 bases to trimming and J lost 4 bases; unmatched junction nucleotides: 15. Germline loops: CDR1 SQVTM, CDR2 ANQGSEA. The CDR3 is made up of 15 amino acids. DNA of the CDR3: TGCAGCGTGACGAACGGACACCAGGGGGAATACGAGCAGTACTTC. Translated: CSVTNGHQGEYEQYF.

The V gene is TRBV6-6, the J gene TRBJ1-2; no firm D call. The CDR3 has 13 residues. From germline, CDR1 is MNHNY and CDR2 SVGAGI (reference sequence). V was clipped by 4 bases and J by 0 bases, with 6 bases between them. In DNA form, the CDR3 reads TGTGCCAGCAGTTCCTACGCTAACTATGGCTACACCTTC. Encoded protein: CASSSYANYGYTF.

The chain employs TRBV5-1 and TRBJ1-1; 10 nucleotides align to TRBD1. This CDR3 comprises 13 residues. J was trimmed by 6 bases and V by 7 bases; bases with no gene match: 6. Germline V CDR1 and CDR2: SGHRS, YFSETQ. The CDR3 reads CASETGGGSEAFF. Written as DNA, the CDR3 is TGCGCCAGCGAGACAGGGGGCGGCTCTGAAGCTTTCTTT.

The chain couples TRBV5-1 to TRBJ2-1, with D perhaps matching TRBD2 (6 bases). Trimming removed 5 bases from V and 9 bases from J, with 12 bases in between. The CDR3 runs to 12 residues. Germline V gene data show CDR1 as SGHRS and CDR2 as YFSETQ. CDR3: CASSWMGGEQFF. In DNA, the CDR3 is TGCGCCAGCAGTTGGATGGGGGGTGAGCAGTTCTTC. The whole variable domain, filled in from reference TRBV5-1 and TRBJ2-1, reads KAGVTQTPRYLIKTRGQQVTLSCSPISGHRSVSWYQQTPGQGLQFLFEYFSETQRNKGNFPGRFSGRQFSNSRSEMNVSTLELGDSALYLCASSWMGGEQFFGPGTRLTVL.

This clonotype was observed a handful of times. This rearrangement joins TRBV5-1 to TRBJ2-7, with D perhaps matching TRBD2 (5 bases). The CDR3 is made up of 14 amino acids. V gave up 4 bases and J gave up 0 bases, with 11 bases separating them. Germline CDR1 SGHRS, CDR2 YFSETQ. CDR3 sequence (DNA): TGCGCCAGCAGCCCGGTTGGGAGCTCCTACGAGCAGTACTTC. Protein: CASSPVGSSYEQYF.

This rearrangement joins TRBV29-1 to TRBJ2-2; maybe TRBD2 (7 bases). The CDR3 length is 17 residues. With 4 bases removed from V and 7 bases from J, the gap between germline ends came to 25 bases. Germline loops: CDR1 SQVTM, CDR2 ANQGSEA. The CDR3 reads CSVVTWLQGGAVGELFF. DNA of the CDR3: TGCAGCGTTGTCACCTGGTTACAAGGGGGGGCGGTCGGGGAGCTGTTTTTT.

This clonotype was seen repeatedly, ten times or more. This chain joins TRBV7-8 and TRBJ2-7; D might be TRBD2 (5 bases). The CDR3 sequence is 12 residues long. The ends were cut back, 6 bases at V and 3 bases at J, with 9 bases in the middle. Germline-derived CDR1 and CDR2 are SGHVS and FQNEAQ. The chain's CDR3 is CASRSRGYEQYF. DNA of the CDR3: TGTGCCAGCAGATCACGGGGCTACGAGCAGTACTTC.

The genes are TRBV20-1 and TRBJ2-1; D is uncertain. This CDR3 is 14 amino acids long. CDR1 is DFQATT and CDR2 is SNEGSKA in the germline V gene (reference sequence). Trimming pared 3 bases from V and 9 bases from J, leaving 18 bases between. The CDR3 reads CSASLSVMVGEQFF. CDR3 nucleotides: TGCAGTGCTAGTCTTTCCGTAATGGTTGGTGAGCAGTTCTTC.

This chain joins TRBV28 and TRBJ2-2, with 7 bases lining up with TRBD1. Per germline, CDR1 MDHEN and CDR2 SYDVKM. Losses at the gene ends were 3 bases for V and 2 bases for J; bases not matched to a gene: 3. The CDR3 spans 15 residues. DNA for the CDR3: TGTGCCAGCAGTTTCGGGGACAGAAACACCGGGGAGCTGTTTTTT. Protein sequence: CASSFGDRNTGELFF.